The present T cell receptor beta chain was sequenced within a study of T cell responses to AZD1222 COVID-19 vaccine. Regarding this clone: Its specificity is not known.

TCRdb keeps only in-frame clones here, not all; method: immunoSEQ multiplex PCR. The sample yields 87,000 or so clones, roughly 89% seen once. Study outcomes and limitations: Receipt of two AZD1222 doses was followed by a rise in Spike-specific TCR breadth and depth.

The junction had 10 bases not matched to a gene; V was cut back by 4 bases and J by 3 bases. The length of the CDR3 is 16 residues. In germline, CDR1 is SGHDT, CDR2 YYEEEE. This specimen was peripheral blood, taken on day 0 of AZD1222 vaccination. The sequence came from an adult in good health. The gene calls are TRBV5-6 and TRBJ2-7; 10 nucleotides line up with TRBD2. The CDR3 DNA is TGTGCCAGCAGCACAACATCTAGCGGGGGCTTCTACGAGCAGTACTTC. Its translation is CASSTTSSGGFYEQYF.